This TCR beta chain was obtained from a study of early T cells in non-severe SARS-CoV-2 infection. Study background: Sequenced material consisted of bulk RNA (from unsorted whole blood), and chains were unpaired. Points from the study as a whole: Anti-spike CD8 responses were favored in VDJdb matching, and private and CD4 specificities were missed.

Losses at the gene ends were 5 bases for V and 5 bases for J; bases not matched to a gene: 2. Germline CDR1 reads PRHDT; CDR2 reads FYEKMQ (reference sequence). This CDR3 has 15 residues. This clonotype was detected many times. Its antigen is undetermined. Attachment of unique molecular identifiers was made to individual cDNA molecules. A single record per CDR3 protein comes from TCRdb applying MiXCR to the 5' RACE reads. The sample records more than 75,000 distinct CDR3 sequences, 14% being singletons. This chain links TRBV13 with TRBJ2-1, with 14 positions matching TRBD2. The sample comprised whole blood. The sequence derives from an adult who was a healthcare worker with PCR-confirmed SARS-CoV-2 infection or an uninfected control (not recorded which). The CDR3 DNA reads as TGTGCCAGCAGCCCGGGACTAGCGGGGGACAATGAGCAGTTCTTC. This translates into CASSPGLAGDNEQFF.